Following are 9 T cell receptor beta chains from one sample sequenced in a study of cytomegalovirus exposure and HLA in healthy donors. Both 60 Vbeta primers and 13 Jbeta primers went into the PCR. Produced via immunoSEQ multiplex PCR; TCRdb's table is partial and in-frame only. The sample has more than 150,000 clones; 70% to 85% are singletons. Sequencing was performed on PBMCs. These receptors all come from a man younger than 30 in good health and CMV-seronegative.

About this clone itself: Other DNA sequences from this sample encode an identical CDR3 as well. The V gene is TRBV18, the J gene TRBJ1-3; TRBD1 is a possible D gene (5 bases). The V end lost 3 bases, the J end lost 4 bases, and 13 bases lay between the germline ends. The CDR3 runs 15 residues. Germline V CDR1 and CDR2: KGHSH, LQKENI. The CDR3 DNA is TGTGCCAGCTCACCGGGGGGTTCATCCGGAAACACCATATATTTT. As protein: CASSPGGSSGNTIYF. The whole variable domain, remainder taken from reference TRBV18 and TRBJ1-3, is NAGVMQNPRHLVRRRGQEARLRCSPMKGHSHVYWYRQLPEEGLKFMVYLQKENIIDESGMPKERFSAEFPKEGPSILRIQQVVRGDSAAYFCASSPGGSSGNTIYFGEGSWLTVV.

The chain links TRBV23-1 to TRBJ2-3; TRBD1 agrees at 9 bases. TRBV23-1 is treated as an ORF (open reading frame) with a function not yet certain. The CDR3 has 14 amino acids. The J segment lost 2 bases and the V segment lost 7 bases, leaving 4 bases of the junction unmatched. The CDR3 loop reads CASTRDRDTDTQYF. The CDR3 DNA is TGCGCCAGCACTCGGGACAGGGACACAGATACGCAGTATTTT.

This clone was counted a few times. At one end the junction does not follow the germline gene, possibly because of a read error. CDR3 nucleotides: TGCGTCAGCAGCCAAGTTACGGGACTAGCGGCCTACGAGCAGTACTTC. Translating gives CVSSQVTGLAAYEQYF. The rearrangement uses TRBV4-3 and TRBJ2-7, with 11 bases fitting TRBD2. The CDR3 spans 16 residues. The V gene's germline CDR1 is LGHNA and CDR2 YSLEER.

This CDR3 reads CASNEGWGAGANVLTF. As DNA, the CDR3 is TGTGCCAGCAATGAGGGGTGGGGAGCCGGGGCCAACGTCCTGACTTTC. V is TRBV6-1 and J is TRBJ2-6, with D perhaps TRBD1 or TRBD2 (5 bases each). V shed 7 bases and J shed 4 bases, with 17 bases lying between them. Germline V gives CDR1 MNHNS, CDR2 SASEGT. This CDR3 is built from 16 residues.

J is TRBJ1-3 and V is TRBV9; D is perhaps TRBD1 (5 bases). Trimming removed 1 base at V and 0 bases at J, with 11 bases between. The germline V gene has CDR1 SGDLS and CDR2 YYNGEE. The CDR3 contains 16 residues. This CDR3 reads CASSVSVRASGNTIYF. As DNA, the CDR3 is TGTGCCAGCAGCGTAAGTGTCAGGGCCTCTGGAAACACCATATATTTT. Filled out from reference TRBV9 and TRBJ1-3, the complete variable domain reads DSGVTQTPKHLITATGQRVTLRCSPRSGDLSVYWYQQSLDQGLQFLIQYYNGEERAKGNILERFSAQQFPDLHSELNLSSLELGDSALYFCASSVSVRASGNTIYFGEGSWLTVV.

The chain is built from TRBV29-1 and TRBJ2-3, with D uncertain. With 3 bases removed from V and 2 bases from J, the gap between germline ends came to 12 bases. The CDR3 sequence is 14 residues long. Germline loops: CDR1 SQVTM, CDR2 ANQGSEA. In nucleotides, the CDR3 is TGCAGCGTTGATGGGCTGACCCTCACAGATACGCAGTATTTT. It codes for CSVDGLTLTDTQYF.

The chain combines TRBV7-9 with TRBJ1-4, with D perhaps TRBD1 (5 bases). The CDR3 is made up of 14 amino acids. CDR1 is SEHNR and CDR2 is FQNEAQ in the germline V gene (reference sequence). Trimming took off 8 bases at V and 0 bases at J, with 10 bases between the two ends. CDR3 nucleotides: TGTGCCAGCCTGGACACTTCAACTAATGAAAAACTGTTTTTT. Translated, it gives CASLDTSTNEKLFF.

For the CDR3, the DNA is TGTGCCAGCAGCCTCGGACTCTCCAACTATGGCTACACCTTC. Amino acid sequence: CASSLGLSNYGYTF. The V and J genes are TRBV4-2 and TRBJ1-2; no firm D call. This CDR3 is 14 amino acids long. Looked up from germline, CDR1 is LGHNA and CDR2 is YNFKEQ. The V gene lost 4 bases and the J gene lost 2 bases, with 11 bases spanning the gap.

V gene TRBV19 combines with J gene TRBJ2-5; 14 bases are a match to TRBD2. V was clipped by 4 bases and J by 2 bases; unmatched bases: 0. The CDR3 runs to 15 residues. Germline CDR1 is LNHDA and CDR2 is SQIVND (reference sequence). The CDR3 DNA reads as TGTGCCAGTAGTAGACTAGCGGGAGGGCAAGAGACCCAGTACTTC. It codes for CASSRLAGGQETQYF.